This TCR beta chain was sequenced for a study of follicular helper T cells after annual influenza vaccination. In the study overall: Days 0, 7 and 28 post-vaccination were the blood draw times. Notes on the study in general: Rare clonotypes were missed; only about 10-23% of cells gave TCRB.

Regarding this clone: The antigen remains undetermined.

Time point defined: 2015-2016 season, 7 days after influenza vaccination. Community-dwelling subjects without influenza vaccination in the prior 6 months were enrolled. TCRdb's table, derived via immunoSEQ multiplex PCR, lists solely in-frame clones and lacks some. Of about 10,000 clones listed, around four fifths were seen once; the top ten hold about 0.4%. Trimming pared 1 base from V and 0 bases from J, leaving 12 bases between. Per germline, CDR1 SSHAT and CDR2 FNYEAQ (reference sequence). This CDR3 spans 17 amino acids. Sequenced here: CXCR5- memory CD4+ T cells sorted from blood, sampled 7 days after influenza vaccination. The chain has TRBV7-7 and TRBJ1-4, with D uncertain. This clonotype was obtained from an adult who received the influenza vaccine. Written as DNA, the CDR3 is TGTGCCAGCAGCTTAGGAGGTGGGAGAGCAACTAATGAAAAACTGTTTTTT. This gives the protein CASSLGGGRATNEKLFF.